The rows below give T cell receptor beta chains drawn from one sample of a study of regulatory T cells in long-lasting Graves disease. From the multiplex PCR reads, TCRdb called clonotypes with MiXCR, one entry per CDR3 protein. Among around 510,000 distinct CDR3 sequences listed, about a fifth were seen once. The sample consisted of peripheral blood mononuclear cells (PBMCs), taken when the disease was refractory, from a patient treated with antithyroid drugs. These receptors came from a female donor with Graves disease. CDR3s include the opening cysteine and the closing phenylalanine or tryptophan. A D gene is named only where the DNA matches it firmly. Only some rows state a clone size, as once, few, many or a class for expanded clones.

J: TRBJ2-5; V: TRBV3-1; size: many; D: -; CDR3: CASSQWPAQETQYF; DNA: TGTGCCAGCAGCCAGTGGCCAGCCCAAGAGACCCAGTACTTC
J: TRBJ1-5; V: TRBV7-9; size: -; D: -; CDR3: CASSLGTTIPGDQPQHF; DNA: TGTGCCAGCAGCCTAGGAACGACAATCCCCGGCGATCAGCCCCAGCATTTT
J: TRBJ2-1; V: TRBV29-1; size: -; D: TRBD1; CDR3: CSVVRGTGGNEQFF; DNA: TGCAGCGTTGTTAGGGGGACAGGCGGTAATGAGCAGTTCTTC
J: TRBJ2-7; V: TRBV27; size: many; D: TRBD1; CDR3: CASSPGTGYHEQYF; DNA: TGTGCCAGCAGTCCCGGGACAGGGTATCACGAGCAGTACTTC
J: TRBJ2-7; V: TRBV6-5; size: -; D: TRBD2; CDR3: CASSYTASGSYEQYF; DNA: TGTGCCAGCAGTTATACGGCTAGCGGGAGTTACGAGCAGTACTTC
J: TRBJ2-1; V: TRBV28; size: -; D: -; CDR3: CASSFMPGQSSYNEQFF; DNA: TGTGCCAGCAGTTTTATGCCTGGACAGAGCTCCTACAATGAGCAGTTCTTC
J: TRBJ2-7; V: TRBV20-1; size: once; D: -; CDR3: CSARDPRFYEQYF; DNA: TGCAGTGCTAGAGACCCCCGCTTCTACGAGCAGTACTTC
J: TRBJ2-1; V: TRBV29-1; size: -; D: -; CDR3: CSVPWGSYNEQFF; DNA: TGCAGCGTCCCTTGGGGGAGTTACAATGAGCAGTTCTTC
J: TRBJ2-6; V: TRBV29-1; size: -; D: -; CDR3: CSVQFRTDGSGANVLTF; DNA: TGCAGCGTTCAGTTTCGGACGGACGGCTCTGGGGCCAACGTCCTGACTTTC
J: TRBJ2-5; V: TRBV5-1; size: few; D: -; CDR3: CASSFPSGETQYF; DNA: TGCGCCAGCAGCTTCCCCAGCGGAGAGACCCAGTACTTC